These 4 T cell receptor beta chains came from one sample sequenced in a study of shared clonotypes between healthy human individuals. The repertoire was sequenced with immunoSEQ multiplex PCR; TCRdb's copy has only in-frame clones and lacks some. The table records some 2,500,000 clones, about 90% of them present only once. Sample: naive CD4+ T cells from PBMCs. Subset of the sample: CD45RA+ positively selected. All receptors come from a man between 18 and 29 years old in good health. Some clones in this sample may be carry-over from other donors' samples.

The CDR3 DNA reads TGTGCCAGCATCCTGGGGTGGCCAGAGGCAACTAATGAAAAACTGTTTTTT. Its protein is CASILGWPEATNEKLFF. The gene calls are TRBV2 and TRBJ1-4, with D unresolved. In germline, CDR1 is SNHLY, CDR2 FYNNEI. Deletions cut 7 bases from V and 0 bases from J, with 18 bases between. There are 17 residues in the CDR3.

V usage is TRBV6-4 and J usage is TRBJ2-5; TRBD2 is a possible D gene (5 bases). This CDR3 contains 15 residues. CDR1 MRHNA and CDR2 SNTAGT come from the germline V gene. V was trimmed by 0 bases and J by 5 bases, leaving 13 bases between them. This CDR3 reads CASSDSRVGLETQYF. CDR3 coding DNA: TGTGCCAGCAGTGACTCGAGGGTAGGACTGGAGACCCAGTACTTC.

The V gene is TRBV28, the J gene TRBJ1-5; D might be TRBD1 (5 bases). V was trimmed by 6 bases and J by 7 bases, leaving 13 bases between them. Germline V CDR1 and CDR2: MDHEN, SYDVKM. This CDR3 is 13 amino acids long. CDR3 nucleotides: TGTGCCAGCAGACCCGGAGGGGCCCAGCCCCAGCATTTT. This translates into CASRPGGAQPQHF.

The gene calls are TRBV11-3 and TRBJ1-2, with D unclear. Deletions cut 5 bases from V and 8 bases from J, with 9 bases between. The CDR3 covers 11 residues. From germline, CDR1 is SGHNT and CDR2 YENEEA. The chain's CDR3 is CASSGGWGYTF. The CDR3 region has the DNA TGTGCCAGCAGCGGAGGATGGGGCTACACCTTC.